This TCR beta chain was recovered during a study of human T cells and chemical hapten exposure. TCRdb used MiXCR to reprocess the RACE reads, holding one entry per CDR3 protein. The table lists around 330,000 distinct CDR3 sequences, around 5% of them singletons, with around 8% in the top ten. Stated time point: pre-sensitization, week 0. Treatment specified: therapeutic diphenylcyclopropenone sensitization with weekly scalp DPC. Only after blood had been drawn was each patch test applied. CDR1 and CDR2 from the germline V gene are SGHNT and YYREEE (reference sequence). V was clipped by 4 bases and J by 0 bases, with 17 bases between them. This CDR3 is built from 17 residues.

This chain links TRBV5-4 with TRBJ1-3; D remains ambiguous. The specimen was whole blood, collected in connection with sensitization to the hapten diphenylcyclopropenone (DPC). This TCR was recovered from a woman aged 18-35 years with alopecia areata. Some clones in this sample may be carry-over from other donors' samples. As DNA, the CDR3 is TGTGCCAGCAGCCCCAACGCCAACAGCCGCTCTGGAAACACCATATATTTT. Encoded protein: CASSPNANSRSGNTIYF.